The TCR beta chain under discussion was sequenced for a study of T cells in Graves' hyperthyroidism and ophthalmopathy. The study included ophthalmopathy patients with Clinical Activity Score at least 3, NOSPECS grade at least 4 and duration under 3 months. The CDR3 regions of TCR beta were amplified from RNA transcripts. Initially, a first-round RT-PCR of the TCR CDR3 employed the HTBI primer set. One entry per CDR3 protein results from TCRdb running MiXCR on the multiplex PCR reads. The data show 500,000 or so distinct CDR3 sequences, about a sixth seen once. This clonotype occurred many times. V was pared by 2 bases and J by 4 bases, with 8 bases of the junction left unmatched. The CDR3 extends over 16 amino acids. The germline V gene encodes CDR1 LGHDT and CDR2 YNNKEL (reference sequence).

The sequencing input was blood. The chain combines TRBV3-1 with TRBJ2-1, with 7 bases aligning to TRBD2. This sequence was found in a woman between 18 and 30 years old with Graves' ophthalmopathy. CDR3 residues: CASSQYPSGTYNEQFF. DNA for the CDR3: TGTGCCAGCAGCCAATATCCTAGCGGAACTTACAATGAGCAGTTCTTC.